This T cell receptor (beta chain) was found in a study of OX40 agonist ivuxolimab in advanced cancers. In the study overall: Ivuxolimab was an agonistic, fully human IgG2 monoclonal antibody directed against OX40 (CD134), a costimulatory receptor. Intravenous ivuxolimab was administered to patients every 2 weeks at six dose levels: 0.01, 0.1, 0.3, 1.5, 3 and 10 mg/kg. Of the 50 to 55 patients in dose escalation, about 20 had hepatocellular carcinoma, about 15 had melanoma, 9 had renal cell carcinoma and 9 had head and neck cancer. The dose-escalation cohort was roughly 80% male with a mean age of approximately 60 years, ranging from roughly 23 to 79. Patients were allowed to have had prior anti-PD-1, anti-PD-L1 or anti-CTLA-4 therapy, and 40% of the dose-escalation patients had been treated with checkpoint inhibitors. Partial responses occurred in three dose-escalation patients, of whom one had hepatocellular carcinoma and two had cutaneous melanoma. Peripheral TCRbeta sequencing was intended to test whether TCR sequence diversity was altered and clonal T-cell expansion was caused by ivuxolimab. The paper covers the monotherapy dose-escalation part of the phase I ivuxolimab trial, which included N of about 50 patients. The investigation overall reported the following: At doses of 0.1 to 3.0 mg/kg, clonal expansion of both CD4+ and CD8+ blood T cells was observed from baseline to week 6. After ivuxolimab, CD8+ T cells had more expanded clones than CD4+ T cells on average. The antigen specificity of the peripheral T cells that underwent clonal expansion was not determined. Partial responders in the 0.1-3.0 mg/kg groups had among the lowest normalized peripheral clonal expansion, especially among CD8+ T cells. Low levels of normalized T-cell clonal expansion were also seen in some nonresponding patients.

The junction shows trimming of 8 bases on V and 4 bases on J, and the gene matches do not reach 8 bases of it. CDR1 and CDR2 are read off the germline V gene as LGHNT and FRNRAP. Including the terminal cysteine and phenylalanine, the CDR3 comprises 15 residues. The entry retains the CDR3 DNA only, 45 bases that are in frame from base 1. Genomic DNA was extracted from sorted cells for sequencing of the TCRbeta CDR3 region. The immunoSEQ Assay was used to sequence the TCRbeta CDR3 regions. TCRdb obtained this table from immuneACCESS and retained in-frame rearrangements with V and J assigned. These tables miss some clones; where compared with another copy, unresolved V genes account for less than half of the shortfall, and the remainder is unexplained. The sample contains tens of thousands of clones, about 88% of them found a single time. Around 0.29% of the sample goes to the ten largest clones. Concerning this clone itself: Its recognized antigen is unknown. There are no base qualities to consult, and no much larger clone falls within one base.

The trial excluded patients who had a history of autoimmune disease or who were on systemic immunosuppression. Peripheral blood for TCR sequencing was collected from all dose cohorts at baseline, on cycle 4 day 1, and on cycle 7 day 1. The samples were taken from a phase I, first-in-human, multicenter, open-label dose-escalation trial of ivuxolimab. Adults with locally advanced or metastatic head and neck squamous cell, hepatocellular, melanoma or renal cell carcinoma were enrolled in the trial. Before TCR sequencing, CD4+ T cells and CD8+ T cells were sorted from peripheral blood as separate populations.

This chain is built from TRBV12-5 and TRBJ2-2; TRBD2 agrees with 9 junctional bases. The sequence was obtained from an adult with an advanced solid tumor such as melanoma, head and neck, liver or kidney cancer. The starting material was CD4+ or CD8+ T cells sorted from blood, obtained in a trial of the OX40 agonist ivuxolimab. The CDR3 region has the sequence CASRAGLAVTGELFF. The base sequence is TGTGCTAGTCGCGCGGGACTAGCAGTCACCGGGGAGCTGTTTTTT.